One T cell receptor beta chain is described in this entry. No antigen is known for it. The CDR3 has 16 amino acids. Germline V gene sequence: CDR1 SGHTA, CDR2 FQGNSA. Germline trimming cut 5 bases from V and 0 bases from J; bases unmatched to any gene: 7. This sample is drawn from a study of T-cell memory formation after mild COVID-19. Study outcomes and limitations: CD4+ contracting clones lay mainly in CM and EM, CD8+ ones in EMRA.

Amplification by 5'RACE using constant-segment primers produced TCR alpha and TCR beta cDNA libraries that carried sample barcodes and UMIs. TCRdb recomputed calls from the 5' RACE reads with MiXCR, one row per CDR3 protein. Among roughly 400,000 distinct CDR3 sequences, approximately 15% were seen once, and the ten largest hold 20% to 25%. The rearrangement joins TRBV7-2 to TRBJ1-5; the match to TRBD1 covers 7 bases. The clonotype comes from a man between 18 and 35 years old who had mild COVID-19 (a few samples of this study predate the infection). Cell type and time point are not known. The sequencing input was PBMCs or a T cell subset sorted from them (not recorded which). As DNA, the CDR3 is TGTGCCAGCAGCCGGAGAGGGACAGATAGCAATCAGCCCCAGCATTTT. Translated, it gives CASSRRGTDSNQPQHF.